This T cell receptor (beta chain) appears in the sequencing data of a study of cytomegalovirus exposure and HLA in healthy donors. Study-level findings and limits: Most likely, a cluster of highly shared sequence variants arose as a sequencing artifact. The authors later linked a missense DCLRE1C variant to TCR beta V- and J-gene trimming.

The PCR had 60 Vbeta and 13 Jbeta primers. Original methodology: In a later analysis, 80 million to 100 million unique TCR beta chains included roughly 11 million shared by two or more donors. Here immunoSEQ multiplex PCR was the method, and the copy in TCRdb shows in-frame clones only, minus some. The V and J calls and clone size were taken over from that table, and D and trimming were inferred from the DNA. The table lists roughly 110,000 clones, approximately 60% of them singletons, with about 2% in the top ten. Comments on this clone: Its antigen is as yet unknown.

The CDR3 sequence is 14 residues long. Germline values: CDR1 MNHEY, CDR2 SMNVEV (reference sequence). Trimming cost V 4 bases and J 4 bases; bases outside gene matches: 2. The sequence was collected from a woman aged 25-40 years in good health and CMV-seronegative. This chain connects TRBV27 to TRBJ1-1; 11 bases fit TRBD1. The material sequenced was PBMCs. CDR3 nucleotide sequence: TGTGCCAGCAGTTCGGGGACAGGGGGCACTGAAGCTTTCTTT. Protein: CASSSGTGGTEAFF.